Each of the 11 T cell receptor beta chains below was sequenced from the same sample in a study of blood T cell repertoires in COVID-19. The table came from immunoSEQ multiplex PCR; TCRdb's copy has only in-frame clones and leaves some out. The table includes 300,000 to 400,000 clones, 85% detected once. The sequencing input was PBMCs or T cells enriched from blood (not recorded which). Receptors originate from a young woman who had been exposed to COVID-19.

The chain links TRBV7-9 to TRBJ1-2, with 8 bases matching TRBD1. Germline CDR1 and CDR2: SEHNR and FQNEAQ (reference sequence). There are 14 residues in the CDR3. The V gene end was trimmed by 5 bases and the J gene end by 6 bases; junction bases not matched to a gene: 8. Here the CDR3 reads CASSLGQDAHGYTF. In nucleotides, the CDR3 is TGTGCCAGCAGCCTGGGACAGGATGCCCATGGCTACACCTTC. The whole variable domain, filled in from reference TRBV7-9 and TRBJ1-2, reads DTGVSQNPRHKITKRGQNVTFRCDPISEHNRLYWYRQTLGQGPEFLTYFQNEAQLEKSRLLSDRFSAERPKGSFSTLEIQRTEQGDSAMYLCASSLGQDAHGYTFGSGTRLTVV.

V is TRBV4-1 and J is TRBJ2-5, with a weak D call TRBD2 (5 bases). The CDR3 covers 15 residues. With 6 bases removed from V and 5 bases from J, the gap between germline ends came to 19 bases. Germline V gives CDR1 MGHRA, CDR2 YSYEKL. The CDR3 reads CASSPSGRNAETQYF. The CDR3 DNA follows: TGCGCCAGCAGTCCGAGCGGTAGGAATGCGGAGACCCAGTACTTC.

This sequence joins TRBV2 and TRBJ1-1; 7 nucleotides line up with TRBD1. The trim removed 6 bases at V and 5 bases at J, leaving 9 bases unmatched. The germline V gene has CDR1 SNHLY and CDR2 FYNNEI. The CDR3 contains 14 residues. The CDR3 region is CASSREGARTEAFF. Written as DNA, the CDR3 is TGTGCCAGCAGCCGCGAGGGGGCGCGGACTGAAGCTTTCTTT.

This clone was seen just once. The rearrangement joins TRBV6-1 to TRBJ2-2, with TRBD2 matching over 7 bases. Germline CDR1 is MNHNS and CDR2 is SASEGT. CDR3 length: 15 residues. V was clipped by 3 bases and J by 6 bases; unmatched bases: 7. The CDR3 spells CASSDLAAFSGELFF. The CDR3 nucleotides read TGTGCCAGCAGTGATCTAGCGGCCTTCTCCGGGGAGCTGTTTTTT.

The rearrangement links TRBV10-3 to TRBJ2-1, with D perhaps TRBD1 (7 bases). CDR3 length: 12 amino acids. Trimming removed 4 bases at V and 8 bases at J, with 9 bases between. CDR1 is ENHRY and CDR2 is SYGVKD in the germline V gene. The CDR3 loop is CAISGRGDEQFF. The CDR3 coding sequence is TGTGCCATCAGTGGCAGGGGGGATGAGCAGTTCTTC.

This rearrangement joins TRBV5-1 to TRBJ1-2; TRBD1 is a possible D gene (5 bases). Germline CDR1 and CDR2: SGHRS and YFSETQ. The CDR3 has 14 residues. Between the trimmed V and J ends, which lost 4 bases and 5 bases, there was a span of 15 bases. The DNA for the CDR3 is TGCGCCAGCAGCACGGGGGACGCTGAATATGGCTACACCTTC. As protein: CASSTGDAEYGYTF.

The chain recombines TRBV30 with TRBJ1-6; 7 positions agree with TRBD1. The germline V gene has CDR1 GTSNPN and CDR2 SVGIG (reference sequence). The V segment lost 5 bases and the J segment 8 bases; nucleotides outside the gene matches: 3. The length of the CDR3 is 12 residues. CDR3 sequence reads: CAWGDSYSPLHF. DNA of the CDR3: TGTGCCTGGGGGGACAGCTATTCACCCCTCCACTTT.

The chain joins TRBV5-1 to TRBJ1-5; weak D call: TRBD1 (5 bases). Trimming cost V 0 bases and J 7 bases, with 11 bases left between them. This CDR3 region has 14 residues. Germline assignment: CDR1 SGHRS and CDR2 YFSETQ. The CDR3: CASSLAGYRQPQHF. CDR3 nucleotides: TGCGCCAGCAGCTTGGCAGGGTATCGCCAGCCCCAGCATTTT.

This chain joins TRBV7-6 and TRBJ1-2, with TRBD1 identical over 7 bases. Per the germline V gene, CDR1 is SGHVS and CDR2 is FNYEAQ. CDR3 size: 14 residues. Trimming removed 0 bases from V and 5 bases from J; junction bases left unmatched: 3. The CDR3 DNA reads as TGTGCCAGCAGCTTAGCAGACAGGGTTTATGGCTACACCTTC. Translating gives CASSLADRVYGYTF.

In nucleotides, the CDR3 is TGTGCCAGCAGTCGGGAAGGGGACAGGGGCGTTGAAGCTTTCTTT. It specifies CASSREGDRGVEAFF. The chain is built from TRBV5-4 and TRBJ1-1, with 10 bases aligning to TRBD1. The CDR3 loop spans 15 amino acids. Per germline, CDR1 SGHNT and CDR2 YYREEE (reference sequence). With 5 bases clipped from V and 7 bases from J, the junction kept 11 bases outside the gene matches.

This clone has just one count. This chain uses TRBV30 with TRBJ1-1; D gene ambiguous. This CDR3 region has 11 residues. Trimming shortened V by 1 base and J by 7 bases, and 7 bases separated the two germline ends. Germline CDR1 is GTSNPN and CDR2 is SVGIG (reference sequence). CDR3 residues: CAWSGSIEAFF. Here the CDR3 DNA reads TGTGCCTGGAGTGGGAGCATTGAAGCTTTCTTT.